These 17 T cell receptor beta chains were all obtained from the same sample, sequenced in a study of shared clonotypes between healthy human individuals. The assay was immunoSEQ multiplex PCR, and TCRdb's table has in-frame clones only and misses some. In the table there are roughly 480,000 clones, 70% to 85% of which are singletons. The sequenced material came from PBMCs. These receptors were collected from a woman aged 35 to 49 in good health. Some clones in this sample may be carry-over from other donors' samples.

The chain couples TRBV28 to TRBJ1-4; 8 bases are shared with TRBD1. This CDR3 has 14 amino acids. V lost 6 bases, J lost 7 bases, and 7 bases stayed unmatched. Germline V gene data show CDR1 as MDHEN and CDR2 as SYDVKM. The CDR3 loop is CASSPGGNIEKLFF. In nucleotides, the CDR3 is TGTGCCAGCAGCCCAGGGGGCAACATTGAAAAACTGTTTTTT.

This clone was observed a single time. The J gene is TRBJ2-7, the V gene TRBV6-6; no clear D. Trimming left V 0 bases short and J 3 bases short, with 6 bases between. CDR1 and CDR2 (germline): MNHNY, SVGAGI (reference sequence). This CDR3 is built from 13 residues. The CDR3, as DNA: TGTGCCAGCAGTTACTCTGTCGGCTACGAGCAGTACTTC. As protein: CASSYSVGYEQYF.

The rearrangement uses TRBV6-5 and TRBJ2-7, with D possibly being TRBD1 or TRBD2 (5 bases each). Per the germline V gene, CDR1 is MNHEY and CDR2 is SVGAGI. This CDR3 comprises 14 residues. The V and J ends lost 2 bases and 1 base respectively, with 9 bases between them. The CDR3 region has the DNA TGTGCCAGCAGTTACCGGGACGGATCCTACGAGCAGTACTTC. This encodes CASSYRDGSYEQYF.

V and J are TRBV6-4 and TRBJ2-1, with a possible D match to TRBD2 (6 bases). CDR1 is MRHNA and CDR2 is SNTAGT in the germline V gene. The CDR3 totals 13 residues. V was shortened by 5 bases and J by 8 bases, with 13 bases between the two germline ends. DNA for the CDR3: TGTGCCAGCAGTACGGGAGATCGTGATGAGCAGTTCTTC. Translation gives CASSTGDRDEQFF.

In regard to this clone: The likely explanation is a read error, given a far larger clone one base away. The J gene is TRBJ1-1, the V gene TRBV6-6, with D unresolved. From germline, CDR1 is MNHNY and CDR2 SVGAGI (reference sequence). The CDR3 consists of 13 residues. The CDR3 DNA is TGTGCCAGCGGTTACTCTATCAGCACTGAAGCTTTCTTT. Encoded protein: CASGYSISTEAFF.

This clone was detected many times. The chain carries TRBV7-8 and TRBJ2-2, with 11 nucleotides matching TRBD2. There are 15 residues in the CDR3. The V segment lost 5 bases and the J segment 5 bases; nucleotides outside the gene matches: 4. The V gene's germline CDR1 is SGHVS and CDR2 FQNEAQ. DNA for the CDR3: TGTGCCAGCAGCCCCCGACTAGCGGGAACCGGGGAGCTGTTTTTT. Protein: CASSPRLAGTGELFF.

The rearrangement uses TRBV7-2 and TRBJ2-7; D is unclear. The germline CDR1 and CDR2 sequences are SGHTA and FQGNSA. The CDR3 has 13 amino acids. The V gene lost 1 base and the J gene lost 6 bases, with 10 bases spanning the gap. Written as DNA, the CDR3 is TGTGCCAGCAGCTTAGACCGGAGACCCGAGCAGTACTTC. As protein: CASSLDRRPEQYF.

V usage is TRBV4-2 and J usage is TRBJ2-7; 10 bases are shared with TRBD2. In germline, CDR1 is LGHNA, CDR2 YNFKEQ. V gave up 2 bases and J gave up 5 bases; unmatched junction bases: 9. This CDR3 is 16 amino acids long. Here the CDR3 DNA reads TGTGCCAGCAGCCAACCATTAGCGGGAGGTCCGGACGAGCAGTACTTC. Residues: CASSQPLAGGPDEQYF.

The J gene is TRBJ2-1, the V gene TRBV25-1, with 9 bases aligning to TRBD1. Germline-derived CDR1 and CDR2 are MGHDK and SYGVNS. The CDR3 has 14 amino acids. The V segment lost 9 bases and the J segment 6 bases; nucleotides outside the gene matches: 9. The CDR3 reads CASTPGTGTNEQFF. CDR3 coding DNA: TGTGCCAGTACTCCCGGGACAGGGACCAATGAGCAGTTCTTC.

The rearrangement joins TRBV7-2 to TRBJ2-2; the D gene is possibly TRBD2 (5 bases). Germline CDR1 reads SGHTA; CDR2 reads FQGNSA. The CDR3 totals 15 residues. V lost 1 base, J lost 5 bases, and 11 bases lay in between. CDR3 nucleotide sequence: TGTGCCAGCAGCTTAGGCGCGGGCGGTACCGGGGAGCTGTTTTTT. Amino acid sequence: CASSLGAGGTGELFF.

The V call is TRBV19, the J call TRBJ2-1; D possibly corresponds to TRBD2 (6 bases). The CDR3 covers 15 residues. The V gene's germline CDR1 is LNHDA and CDR2 SQIVND (reference sequence). The V end lost 3 bases, the J end lost 4 bases, and 13 bases lay between the germline ends. The CDR3 loop is CASSMTGTGYNEQFF. DNA of the CDR3: TGTGCCAGTAGTATGACGGGGACTGGGTACAATGAGCAGTTCTTC.

The CDR3 DNA reads as TGTGCCAGCAGCCCAGCAATATACCCAGGGACCCAGTACTTC. It encodes CASSPAIYPGTQYF. The chain uses TRBV7-6 and TRBJ2-5; D is uncertain. The CDR3 has 14 residues. Trimming pared 5 bases from V and 7 bases from J, leaving 17 bases between. CDR1 and CDR2 from the germline V gene are SGHVS and FNYEAQ.

This rearrangement joins TRBV5-5 to TRBJ2-7; TRBD1 might be the D (5 bases). From germline, CDR1 is SGHKS and CDR2 YYEKEE (reference sequence). Trimming left V 3 bases short and J 4 bases short, with 11 bases between. This CDR3 comprises 13 residues. In nucleotides, the CDR3 is TGTGCCAGCAGCTCTGGGGCCCTTTACGAGCAGTACTTC. Translation gives CASSSGALYEQYF.

This clone has just a few counts. The V gene is TRBV18, the J gene TRBJ2-4; 11 bases line up with TRBD2. Unmatched junction bases numbered 9, after V lost 2 bases and J lost 15 bases. CDR1 and CDR2 from the germline V gene are KGHSH and LQKENI. The CDR3 is 14 amino acids. The CDR3 protein is CASSPRGTSGRTYF. CDR3 nucleotides: TGTGCCAGCTCACCAAGAGGGACTAGCGGCCGTACGTACTTC. The variable domain in full, with the rest retrieved from reference TRBV18 and TRBJ2-4, is NAGVMQNPRHLVRRRGQEARLRCSPMKGHSHVYWYRQLPEEGLKFMVYLQKENIIDESGMPKERFSAEFPKEGPSILRIQQVVRGDSAAYFCASSPRGTSGRTYFGAGTRLSVL.

The CDR3 reads CASSPTPDRGPNTGELFF. The CDR3 DNA reads TGCGCCAGCAGCCCCACCCCAGACAGGGGTCCGAACACCGGGGAGCTGTTTTTT. This sequence joins TRBV5-1 and TRBJ2-2, with 8 positions matching TRBD1. CDR3 length: 18 amino acids. CDR1 is SGHRS and CDR2 is YFSETQ in the germline V gene. Trimming took 4 bases from V and 0 from J; bases not matched to a gene: 11.

This clone was recorded once. The V call is TRBV7-9, the J call TRBJ2-1; TRBD2 is a possible D gene (7 bases). Germline lookup yields CDR1 SEHNR and CDR2 FQNEAQ (reference sequence). The CDR3 extends over 17 amino acids. With 5 bases removed from V and 0 bases from J, the gap between germline ends came to 17 bases. CDR3 protein: CASSRGGSGFSYNEQFF. For the CDR3, the DNA is TGTGCCAGCAGCCGAGGGGGTAGCGGGTTCTCCTACAATGAGCAGTTCTTC.

V and J are TRBV5-4 and TRBJ2-7; 9 positions match TRBD2. The germline gives CDR1 SGHNT, CDR2 YYREEE (reference sequence). This CDR3 region has 15 residues. J gave up 6 bases and V 0 bases, and 7 bases lay outside the gene matches. Here the CDR3 DNA reads TGTGCCAGCAGCTTGGCGGTAGCGGGAGTTGGCGAGCAGTACTTC. Its translation is CASSLAVAGVGEQYF.